Below, one TCR beta chain is given with its context. Its cognate antigen is unknown. The CDR3 is 13 residues long. No DNA has been recorded. The V gene's germline CDR1 is ENHRY and CDR2 SYGVKD. This specimen belongs to a study of synovial regulatory T cells in juvenile arthritis. Study conclusions and caveats: Synovial Tregs shared more CDR3 sequences with iaTregs than other blood Tregs.

The assay was immunoSEQ multiplex PCR, and TCRdb's table has in-frame clones only and misses some. This table holds 7,500 to 10,000 clones. Sequenced material: Treg cells from blood. The subset denotes: remaining (HLA-DR-negative) circulating blood Treg cells. The sequence was obtained from a donor aged 2-30 years with juvenile idiopathic arthritis. This chain links TRBV10-3 with TRBJ2-7. CDR3 loop: CASSWVRYDEQYF.